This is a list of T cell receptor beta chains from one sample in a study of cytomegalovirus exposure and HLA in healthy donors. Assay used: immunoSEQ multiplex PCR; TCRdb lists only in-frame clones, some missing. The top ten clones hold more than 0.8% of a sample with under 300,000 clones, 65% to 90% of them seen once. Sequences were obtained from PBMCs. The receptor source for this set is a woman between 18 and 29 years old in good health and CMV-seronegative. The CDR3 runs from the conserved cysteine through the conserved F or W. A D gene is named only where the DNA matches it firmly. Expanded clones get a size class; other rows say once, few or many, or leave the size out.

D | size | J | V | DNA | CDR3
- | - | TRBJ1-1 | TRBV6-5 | TGTGCCAGCAGGACAGGAATTATGAACACTGAAGCTTTCTTT | CASRTGIMNTEAFF
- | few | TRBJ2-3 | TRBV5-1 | TGCGCCAGCAGCTTGGGGGCAGGCACAGATACGCAGTATTTT | CASSLGAGTDTQYF
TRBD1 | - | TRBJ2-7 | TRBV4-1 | TGCGCCAGCAGCCAATGGACAGGGACTTACGAGCAGTACTTC | CASSQWTGTYEQYF
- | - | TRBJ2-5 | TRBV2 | TGTGCCAGCAGCCGGTTAGAAGAGACCCAGTACTTC | CASSRLEETQYF
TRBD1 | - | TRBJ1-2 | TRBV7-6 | TGTGCCAGCAGCTTAGCCCCCGCAGGGGGTGCGGGTGGCTACACCTTC | CASSLAPAGGAGGYTF
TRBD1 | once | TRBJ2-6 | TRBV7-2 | TGTGCCAGCAGCTCCTCCGGGACAGGAAAGGCCGGGGCCAACGTCCTGACTTTC | CASSSSGTGKAGANVLTF
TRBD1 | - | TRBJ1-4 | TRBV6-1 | TGTGCCAGCACCCGAACAGGGGGTAATGAAAAACTGTTTTTT | CASTRTGGNEKLFF
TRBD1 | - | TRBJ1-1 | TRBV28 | TGTGCCAGCAGTGGCATGTGGGGACAGAGAATCACTGAAGCTTTCTTT | CASSGMWGQRITEAFF
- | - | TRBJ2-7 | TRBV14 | TGTGCCAGCAGCCAAGATTTTGAGACAGGCGTCTACGAGCAGTACTTC | CASSQDFETGVYEQYF
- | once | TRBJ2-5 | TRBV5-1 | TGCGCCAGCAGGCGGAGAGCGGAGCAAGAGACCCAGTACTTC | CASRRRAEQETQYF
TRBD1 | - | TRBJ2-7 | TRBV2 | TGTGCCAGCAGGGGAGGGGCGACAGGGGGCTACGAGCAGTACTTC | CASRGGATGGYEQYF
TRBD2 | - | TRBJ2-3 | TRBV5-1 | TGCGCCAGCAGCGTCAGGTCTAGCGGCTGGACAGATACGCAGTATTTT | CASSVRSSGWTDTQYF
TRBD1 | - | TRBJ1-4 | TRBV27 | TGTGCCAGTAGCGGGACAGGGGGGAATGAACTGTTTTTT | CASSGTGGNELFF
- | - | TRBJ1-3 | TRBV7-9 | TGTGCCAGCAGCTTAGTCATAATCACAGGGCCTGGAAACACCATATATTTT | CASSLVIITGPGNTIYF
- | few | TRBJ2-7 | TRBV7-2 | TGTGCCAGCAGCTTGGACTCGCGTTACGAGCAGTACTTC | CASSLDSRYEQYF
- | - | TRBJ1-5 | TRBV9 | TGTGCCAGCAGCTCCGGACAGAGCAATCAGCCCCAGCATTTT | CASSSGQSNQPQHF
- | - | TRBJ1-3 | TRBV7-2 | TGTGCCAGCAGCTTTTGGGCGAGCTCTGGAAACACCATATATTTT | CASSFWASSGNTIYF
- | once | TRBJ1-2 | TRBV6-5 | TGTGCCAGCAGCCGGGGGGCTAACTATGGCTACACCTTC | CASSRGANYGYTF
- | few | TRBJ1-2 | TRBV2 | TGTGCCAGCAGTCGTTGGGACACCGGCTATGGCTACACCTTC | CASSRWDTGYGYTF
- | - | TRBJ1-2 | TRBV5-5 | TGTGCCAGCACCCCTGAGGTCCTCTATGGCTACACCTTC | CASTPEVLYGYTF
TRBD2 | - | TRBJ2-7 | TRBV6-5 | TGTGCCAGCAGTCCGGGACTAGCGGCCTACGAGCAGTACTTC | CASSPGLAAYEQYF
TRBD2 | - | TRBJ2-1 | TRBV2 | TGTGCCGGGGAGGGCGGTGGGGCTGAGCAGTTCTTC | CAGEGGGAEQFF
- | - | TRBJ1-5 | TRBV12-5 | TGTGCTAGTGGTTGGCAGGGCCTCCCCAATCAGCCCCAGCATTTT | CASGWQGLPNQPQHF
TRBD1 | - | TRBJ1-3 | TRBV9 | TGTGCCAGCAGCGTCGGGACAGCCGCTAGCTCTGGAAACACCATATATTTT | CASSVGTAASSGNTIYF
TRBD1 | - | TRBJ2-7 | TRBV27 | TGTGCCAGCAGCTCCGGGACAGGGTTCTACGAGCAGTACTTC | CASSSGTGFYEQYF
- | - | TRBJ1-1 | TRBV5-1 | TGCGCCAGCAGCGGAGGGACGTGGAACACTGAAGCTTTCTTT | CASSGGTWNTEAFF
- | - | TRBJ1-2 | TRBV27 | TGTGCCAGCAGTCCCGGACTGATGAACTATGGCTACACCTTC | CASSPGLMNYGYTF
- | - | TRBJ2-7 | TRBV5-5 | TGTGCCAGCAGCTTGGGTCAGTGGCGGAGCTCCTACGAGCAGTACTTC | CASSLGQWRSSYEQYF
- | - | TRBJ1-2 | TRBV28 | TGTGCCAGCAGTTCCCAGGCCTCCTATGGCTACACCTTC | CASSSQASYGYTF
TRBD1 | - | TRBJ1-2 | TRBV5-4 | TGTGCCAGCAGCTCCTGGGCAGGGGGGTACTATGGCTACACCTTC | CASSSWAGGYYGYTF
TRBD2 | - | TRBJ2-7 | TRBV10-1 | TGCGCCAGCAGTCCCCGGGGGGTTCGACCCTACGAGCAGTACTTC | CASSPRGVRPYEQYF
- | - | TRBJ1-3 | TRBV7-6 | TGTGCCAGCAGCTTAGCAGGCTTGGGCGGAAACACCATATATTTT | CASSLAGLGGNTIYF
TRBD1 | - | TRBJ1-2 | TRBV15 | TGTGCCACCAGCAGTATGAGACAGGGATATGGCTACACCTTC | CATSSMRQGYGYTF
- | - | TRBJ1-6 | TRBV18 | TGTGCCAGCTCACCTGGGCAGGAGGAACAATCACCCCTCCACTTT | CASSPGQEEQSPLHF
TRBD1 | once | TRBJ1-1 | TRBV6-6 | TGTGCCAGCAGTCCCCGGGACAGTAACACTGAAGCTTTCTTT | CASSPRDSNTEAFF
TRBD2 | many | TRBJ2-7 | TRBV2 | TGTGCCAGCACCCGGGACTATTCCATCTACGAGCAGTACTTC | CASTRDYSIYEQYF
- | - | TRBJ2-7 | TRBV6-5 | TGTGCCAGCAGTTACTCGATAGGGGAGGCCGTCTACGAGCAGTACTTC | CASSYSIGEAVYEQYF
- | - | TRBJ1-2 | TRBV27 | TGTGCCAGCAGTTTATCCGGGACACCTCACCGGGGCTACACCTTC | CASSLSGTPHRGYTF
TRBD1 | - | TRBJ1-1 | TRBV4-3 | TGCGCCAGCAGCCAAATACAGGGGGCGAACACTGAAGCTTTCTTT | CASSQIQGANTEAFF
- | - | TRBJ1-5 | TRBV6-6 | TGTGCCAGCAGTTATTTAGCGGATCAGCCCCAGCATTTT | CASSYLADQPQHF